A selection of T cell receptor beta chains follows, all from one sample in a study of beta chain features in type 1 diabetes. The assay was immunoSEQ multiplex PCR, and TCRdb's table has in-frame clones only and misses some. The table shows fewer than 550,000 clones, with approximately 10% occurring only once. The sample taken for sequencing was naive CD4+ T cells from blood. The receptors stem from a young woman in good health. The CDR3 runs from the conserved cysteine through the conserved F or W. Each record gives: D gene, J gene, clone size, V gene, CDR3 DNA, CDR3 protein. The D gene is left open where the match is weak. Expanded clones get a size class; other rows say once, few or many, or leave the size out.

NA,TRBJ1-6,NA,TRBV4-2,TGTGCCAGCAGCCAGGGGGAAACCGACTACTCCTATAATTCACCCCTCCACTTT,CASSQGETDYSYNSPLHF
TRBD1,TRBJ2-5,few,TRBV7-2,TGTGCCAGCAGCCCGACAGGGGGCTTAGGGGAGACCCAGTACTTC,CASSPTGGLGETQYF
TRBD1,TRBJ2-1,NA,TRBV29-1,TGCAGCGTTGACGGGGACAGGGGGCTTCGTGAGCAGTTCTTC,CSVDGDRGLREQFF
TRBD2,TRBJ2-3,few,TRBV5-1,TGCGCCAGCAGCTTAAAAGCGGGGAGCACAGATACGCAGTATTTT,CASSLKAGSTDTQYF
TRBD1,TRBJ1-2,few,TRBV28,TGTGCCAGCAGTTTCAGGGGGTCTGGCTACACCTTC,CASSFRGSGYTF
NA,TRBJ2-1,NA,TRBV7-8,TGTGCCAGCAGCTTGGGGTTAGCGGAGACTAGCTCCTACAATGAGCAGTTCTTC,CASSLGLAETSSYNEQFF
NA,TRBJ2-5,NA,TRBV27,TGTGCCAGCAGTTTATCAGCCAGGGGAAAAGAGACCCAGTACTTC,CASSLSARGKETQYF
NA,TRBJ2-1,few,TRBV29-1,TGCAGCGTCGCCAGTGTTCCCAATGAGCAGTTCTTC,CSVASVPNEQFF
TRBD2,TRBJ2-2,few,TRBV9,TGTGCCAGCAGCCGCGGGCTAGCGGGAGCCGGGGAGCTGTTTTTT,CASSRGLAGAGELFF
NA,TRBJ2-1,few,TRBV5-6,TGTGCCAGCAGCTTGTATGCCGAGAGGAAGCAGTTCTTC,CASSLYAERKQFF